This paragraph reports one T cell receptor (beta chain). Data came from immunoSEQ multiplex PCR; TCRdb stores just in-frame clones and leaves some out. This repertoire shows fewer than 250,000 clones, nearly 95% found once; its top ten account for around 0.9%. This sample is part of a study of blood T cell repertoires in COVID-19. The overall study: Sources were T cells, B-cell-depleted T cells, or PBMCs; the material itself was cDNA or gDNA.

Seattle participants joined during active infection and were tracked over time. Per germline, CDR1 MNHNS and CDR2 SASEGT. V lost 2 bases and J lost 4; bases outside the gene matches: 1. The CDR3 length is 14 residues. This receptor was taken from a man aged 30 to 45 with COVID-19, enrolled during active disease. The V call is TRBV6-1, the J call TRBJ1-5, with 8 bases identical to TRBD1. The source material was peripheral blood. The DNA of the CDR3 is TGTGCCAGCAGTGAACACAGGGGGAATCAGCCCCAGCATTTT. Encoded protein: CASSEHRGNQPQHF.